One and the same sample provided the 21 T cell receptor beta chains below, sequenced in a study of CD8+ T cells in alopecia areata. After isolation, RNA underwent reverse transcription to generate cDNA as the sequencing template. Assay used: immunoSEQ multiplex PCR; TCRdb lists only in-frame clones, some missing. The sample yields 100,000 to 150,000 clones, 45% to 65% seen once. The specimen comprised CD4+ T cells sorted from blood, sampled at week 0. The receptors derive from a human donor with alopecia areata.

CDR3 protein: CAWSGQGNTEAFF. The CDR3 DNA sequence: TGTGCCTGGAGCGGACAGGGAAACACTGAAGCTTTCTTT. V is TRBV30 and J is TRBJ1-1, with 8 bases lining up with TRBD1. Germline CDR1 GTSNPN, CDR2 SVGIG (reference sequence). Germline trimming cut 3 bases from V and 2 bases from J; bases unmatched to any gene: 2. CDR3 length equals 13 residues.

V is TRBV23-1 and J is TRBJ1-5; 7 positions agree with TRBD1. TRBV23-1 is assigned to the ORF class and has an uncertain function. After removal of 7 bases from V and 4 bases from J, the junction contained 10 bases not matched to a gene. This CDR3 region has 15 residues. CDR3 region: CASNLLDRSNQPQHF. The CDR3 nucleotides are TGCGCCAGCAACCTATTGGACAGGTCGAATCAGCCCCAGCATTTT.

CDR3 loop: CASSAFREETQYF. The CDR3 bases are TGTGCCAGCAGTGCTTTCAGGGAGGAGACCCAGTACTTC. The chain uses TRBV2 and TRBJ2-5; D could derive from TRBD1 or TRBD2 (5 bases each). The CDR3 extends over 13 amino acids. Germline-derived CDR1 and CDR2 are SNHLY and FYNNEI. V was cut by 4 bases and J by 5 bases, with 11 bases left in between.

The V gene is TRBV29-1, the J gene TRBJ2-2; 11 bases match TRBD1. The V gene end was trimmed by 7 bases and the J gene end by 7 bases; junction bases not matched to a gene: 8. Germline V gene lookup returns CDR1 SQVTM and CDR2 ANQGSEA. The CDR3 is made up of 14 amino acids. In DNA form, the CDR3 reads TGCAGCGCCGCAGGACAGGGGGCTGGCGGGGAGCTGTTTTTT. It is translated as CSAAGQGAGGELFF.

There are a few counts of this clone. This rearrangement joins TRBV5-1 to TRBJ2-3, with TRBD1 identical over 9 bases. Trimming removed 5 bases from V and 3 bases from J; junction bases left unmatched: 4. Germline CDR1 SGHRS, CDR2 YFSETQ. There are 14 residues in the CDR3. CDR3 DNA: TGCGCCAGCAGGTCGGGACAGGGAACAGATACGCAGTATTTT. Amino acid sequence: CASRSGQGTDTQYF.

V is TRBV6-5 and J is TRBJ1-2; TRBD1 matches 8 bases. Germline assignment: CDR1 MNHEY and CDR2 SVGAGI. Unmatched junction bases numbered 3, after V lost 5 bases and J lost 4 bases. The length of the CDR3 is 13 residues. This CDR3 is CASSPDRVYGYTF. Written as DNA, the CDR3 is TGTGCCAGCAGTCCGGACAGGGTCTATGGCTACACCTTC.

This chain links TRBV7-3 with TRBJ2-2; maybe TRBD2 (5 bases). Trimming took off 1 base at V and 2 bases at J, with 8 bases between the two ends. This CDR3 is 15 amino acids long. Looked up from germline, CDR1 is SGHTA and CDR2 is FQGTGA. The chain's CDR3 is CASSLMEANTGELFF. DNA for the CDR3: TGTGCCAGCAGCTTAATGGAGGCCAACACCGGGGAGCTGTTTTTT.

The chain joins TRBV2 to TRBJ2-5; D may be TRBD1 or TRBD2 (5 bases each). Trimming removed 7 bases from V and 2 bases from J, with 17 bases in between. The CDR3 contains 15 residues. Germline loops: CDR1 SNHLY, CDR2 FYNNEI. The CDR3 DNA reads as TGTGCCAGCACCTCTAGTGAGGGACCGCAAGAGACCCAGTACTTC. Protein sequence: CASTSSEGPQETQYF.

This clone was detected only a few times. The chain employs TRBV19 and TRBJ2-2; D is undetermined. V lost 6 bases, J lost 3 bases, and 14 bases lay in between. Looked up from germline, CDR1 is LNHDA and CDR2 is SQIVND (reference sequence). The CDR3 is 15 amino acids. The DNA of the CDR3 is TGTGCCAGTAGCCGAGATCGCAAGTACACCGGGGAGCTGTTTTTT. This encodes CASSRDRKYTGELFF.

This chain connects TRBV6-5 to TRBJ2-1, with D maybe TRBD1 (7 bases). The CDR3 runs 14 residues. Trimming pared 6 bases from V and 3 bases from J, leaving 12 bases between. The V gene's germline CDR1 is MNHEY and CDR2 SVGAGI. The CDR3 is CASSPQGGYNEQFF. The CDR3 DNA is TGTGCCAGCAGCCCGCAGGGGGGCTACAATGAGCAGTTCTTC.

This chain connects TRBV30 to TRBJ1-1, with unresolved D. The V gene lost 0 bases and the J gene lost 5 bases, with 7 bases spanning the gap. The CDR3 length is 12 residues. Per germline, CDR1 GTSNPN and CDR2 SVGIG (reference sequence). Here the CDR3 reads CAWSVVGTEAFF. The CDR3 bases are TGTGCCTGGAGTGTCGTAGGAACTGAAGCTTTCTTT. Together with reference TRBV30 and TRBJ1-1, the CDR3 gives the full variable domain: SQTIHQWPATLVQPVGSPLSLECTVEGTSNPNLYWYRQAAGRGLQLLFYSVGIGQISSEVPQNLSASRPQDRQFILSSKKLLLSDSGFYLCAWSVVGTEAFFGQGTRLTVV.

The chain uses TRBV18 and TRBJ1-1; TRBD1 matches at 7 bases. V was clipped by 4 bases and J by 5 bases; unmatched bases: 4. This CDR3 has 13 residues. Germline V CDR1 and CDR2: KGHSH, LQKENI. The DNA for the CDR3 is TGTGCCAGCTCACGACAGGGTTATACTGAAGCTTTCTTT. It translates to CASSRQGYTEAFF. The variable domain in full, completed from reference TRBV18 and TRBJ1-1, reads NAGVMQNPRHLVRRRGQEARLRCSPMKGHSHVYWYRQLPEEGLKFMVYLQKENIIDESGMPKERFSAEFPKEGPSILRIQQVVRGDSAAYFCASSRQGYTEAFFGQGTRLTVV.

This clone was picked up a small number of times. The rearrangement uses TRBV2 and TRBJ2-3; D is possibly TRBD2 (5 bases). Germline CDR1 and CDR2: SNHLY and FYNNEI. With 5 bases removed from V and 2 bases from J, the gap between germline ends came to 14 bases. The CDR3 is 15 amino acids. CDR3 amino acids: CASSYLEEVTDTQYF. CDR3 nucleotide sequence: TGTGCCAGCAGTTACCTCGAGGAGGTCACAGATACGCAGTATTTT.

As regards this clone: The sample contains more than one DNA sequence encoding this CDR3. The gene calls are TRBV7-2 and TRBJ2-7; no clear D. Germline lookup yields CDR1 SGHTA and CDR2 FQGNSA. V lost 0 bases to trimming and J lost 6 bases, with 3 bases between them. This CDR3 has 11 amino acids. In DNA form, the CDR3 reads TGTGCCAGCAGCTTAGCTGGCGAGCAGTACTTC. Translation: CASSLAGEQYF.

The chain joins TRBV19 to TRBJ2-7; possibly TRBD1 for D (5 bases). Trimming cost V 3 bases and J 3 bases, with 18 bases left between them. Germline V gene lookup returns CDR1 LNHDA and CDR2 SQIVND (reference sequence). The CDR3 extends over 16 amino acids. CDR3 residues: CASSISHDSSYYEQYF. Written as DNA, the CDR3 is TGTGCCAGTAGTATTTCACACGACAGTTCCTACTACGAGCAGTACTTC.

CDR3 amino acids: CASSPGTSGGHEQYF. In nucleotides, the CDR3 is TGTGCCAGCTCGCCTGGGACTAGCGGGGGTCACGAGCAGTACTTC. The chain combines TRBV18 with TRBJ2-7, with 14 nucleotides matching TRBD2. CDR1 and CDR2 from the germline V gene are KGHSH and LQKENI. This CDR3 has 15 residues. V was pared by 6 bases and J by 5 bases, with 6 bases of the junction left unmatched.

The chain couples TRBV6-1 to TRBJ2-4; D possibly corresponds to TRBD1 (6 bases). Looked up from germline, CDR1 is MNHNS and CDR2 is SASEGT. CDR3 length: 15 residues. Trimming left V 1 base short and J 3 bases short, with 10 bases between. The CDR3 sequence: CASSEVRGGKNIQYF. The CDR3 nucleotides read TGTGCCAGCAGTGAAGTCAGGGGTGGCAAAAACATTCAGTACTTC.

The chain employs TRBV5-4 and TRBJ2-7; no reliable D call. The CDR3 totals 14 residues. Trimming removed 3 bases at V and 1 base at J, with 11 bases between. Germline CDR1 reads SGHNT; CDR2 reads YYREEE (reference sequence). In nucleotides, the CDR3 is TGTGCCAGCAGCTCCGCCTTGCCTTCCTACGAGCAGTACTTC. Residues: CASSSALPSYEQYF.

This clone has just a few counts. The chain joins TRBV5-1 to TRBJ2-1; 12 nucleotides align to TRBD2. Germline V lookup: CDR1 SGHRS, CDR2 YFSETQ. Trimming cost V 4 bases and J 7 bases; bases outside gene matches: 9. This CDR3 contains 16 residues. The CDR3 region is CASSPLATSGGNEQFF. The DNA of the CDR3 is TGCGCCAGCAGCCCACTCGCGACTAGCGGGGGAAATGAGCAGTTCTTC. The full variable domain, in which reference TRBV5-1 and TRBJ2-1 provide the parts outside the CDR3, is KAGVTQTPRYLIKTRGQQVTLSCSPISGHRSVSWYQQTPGQGLQFLFEYFSETQRNKGNFPGRFSGRQFSNSRSEMNVSTLELGDSALYLCASSPLATSGGNEQFFGPGTRLTVL.

The V and J genes are TRBV12-5 and TRBJ1-3, with D unresolved. V lost 4 bases, J lost 2 bases, and 9 bases lay in between. Germline V CDR1 and CDR2: LGHNT, FRNRAP. The CDR3 is 14 amino acids. The CDR3 DNA reads as TGTGCTAGTGGTTCCGACACTGCTGGAAACACCATATATTTT. Residues: CASGSDTAGNTIYF.

CDR3 sequence reads: CSVVGTEYSGANVLTF. The CDR3 DNA follows: TGCAGCGTTGTAGGGACAGAATACTCTGGGGCCAACGTCCTGACTTTC. The chain links TRBV29-1 to TRBJ2-6; 7 bases align to TRBD1. Germline lookup yields CDR1 SQVTM and CDR2 ANQGSEA. V shed 4 bases, J shed 0 bases, and the junction held 6 bases outside the gene matches. The CDR3 is 16 residues long. The variable domain in full, with the rest retrieved from reference TRBV29-1 and TRBJ2-6, is SAVISQKPSRDICQRGTSLTIQCQVDSQVTMMFWYRQQPGQSLTLIATANQGSEATYESGFVIDKFPISRPNLTFSTLTVSNMSPEDSSIYLCSVVGTEYSGANVLTFGAGSRLTVL.